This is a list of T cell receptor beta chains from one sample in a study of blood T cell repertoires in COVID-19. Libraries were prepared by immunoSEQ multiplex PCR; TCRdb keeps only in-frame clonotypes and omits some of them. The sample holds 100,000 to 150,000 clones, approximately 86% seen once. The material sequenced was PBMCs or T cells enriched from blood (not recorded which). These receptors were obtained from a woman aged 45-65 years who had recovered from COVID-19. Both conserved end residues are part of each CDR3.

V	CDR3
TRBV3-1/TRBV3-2	CASSQMVALEKLFF
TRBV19	CASSLRQDRSSPLHF
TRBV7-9	CASSLGDSYNQPQHF
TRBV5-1	CASSLVVDLRRTQYF
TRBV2	CASSRTGNNEKLFF
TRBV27	CASSLSSKHNEQFF
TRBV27	CASSRGAGTGFIQPQHF
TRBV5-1	CASSSGTGPTEAFF
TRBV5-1	CASSLGVSGMGTDTQYF
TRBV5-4	CASNAQLAGGPYEQYF
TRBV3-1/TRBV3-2	CASSYRGPFNTGELFF
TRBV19	CASSILGAGGYTF
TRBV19	CASSVGTEVIMNTEAFF
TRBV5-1	CASSLGDSTSQPQHF
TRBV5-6	CASSPTGTPLNEQFF
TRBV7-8	CASSRERDQPQHF
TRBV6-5	CASSYTSNEKLFF
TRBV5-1	CASSAEGRGVGEQFF
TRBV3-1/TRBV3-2	CASSQVASGPYEQYF
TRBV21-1	CASSRHRVLSLTNEKLFF
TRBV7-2	CASSLAGGGAGEQYF
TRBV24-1	CATSDQGLTGELFF
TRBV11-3	CASTLGGQGSYEQYF
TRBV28	CATITGVRTEAFF
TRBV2	CASSERGRGTGELFF
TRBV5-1	CASSPTGVNEKLFF
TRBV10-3	CAIKPGQGASSMNTEAFF
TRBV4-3	CASSQDKTGGSFLNTEAFF
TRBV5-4	CASSIDRGLNEQYF
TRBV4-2	CASSQDVAPRETQYF
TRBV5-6	CASSRSRDTQYF
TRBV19	CASSTGGEKLFF
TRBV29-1	CSAWTGALGGYTF
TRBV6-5	CASSYRLAGYEQYF
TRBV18	CASSHTGPNTGELFF
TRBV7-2	CASSLASFMNTEAFF
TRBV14	CASSQNQGVYGYTF
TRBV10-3	CAISGTGAINQPQHF
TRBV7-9	CASSFQGVGANVLTF
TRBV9	CASGGGGENIQYF